The 24 T cell receptor beta chains listed next were all sequenced from one sample in a study of human versus mouse CDR3 diversity and MHC coevolution. Method: immunoSEQ multiplex PCR; TCRdb's copy keeps in-frame clones and lacks some. Altogether about 80,000 clones are present, around 95% being singletons, with the ten largest covering 1.1% to 1.5%. The material sequenced was naive CD4+ T cells from blood. Subset meaning: CD45RO-negative CD62L-positive naive CD4 T cells. These TCRs come from a person aged 25-75 years in good health.

V usage is TRBV7-3 and J usage is TRBJ2-5; no clear D gene. V shed 5 bases and J shed 5 bases, with 15 bases lying between them. This CDR3 contains 14 residues. Germline assignment: CDR1 SGHTA and CDR2 FQGTGA. Here the CDR3 reads CASSPPPIVETQYF. The CDR3 DNA reads as TGTGCCAGCAGCCCCCCCCCTATCGTGGAGACCCAGTACTTC.

J is TRBJ1-3 and V is TRBV5-1; 11 nucleotides align to TRBD1. The CDR3 spans 16 residues. Per germline, CDR1 SGHRS and CDR2 YFSETQ. The junction had 2 bases not matched to a gene; V was cut back by 0 bases and J by 3 bases. The CDR3 region has the DNA TGCGCCAGCAGCTTGGCCGGGACAGGGGGTGGAAACACCATATATTTT. Amino acid sequence: CASSLAGTGGGNTIYF.

The chain uses TRBV27 and TRBJ1-2, with TRBD1 matching over 7 bases. The germline CDR1 and CDR2 sequences are MNHEY and SMNVEV (reference sequence). V was pared by 5 bases and J by 1 base, with 4 bases of the junction left unmatched. This CDR3 is built from 14 residues. Here the CDR3 DNA reads TGTGCCAGCAGTCCGAACAGGGGTAACTATGGCTACACCTTC. This codes for CASSPNRGNYGYTF.

V usage is TRBV30 and J usage is TRBJ1-2, with a possible D match to TRBD1 (6 bases). Germline V gene sequence: CDR1 GTSNPN, CDR2 SVGIG (reference sequence). The CDR3 is 15 amino acids. With 1 base removed from V and 6 bases from J, the gap between germline ends came to 18 bases. CDR3 in amino acids: CAWSATPDRRDGYTF. In DNA, the CDR3 is TGTGCCTGGAGTGCTACCCCAGACAGGAGAGATGGCTACACCTTC.

The chain combines TRBV7-9 with TRBJ1-1, with TRBD1 matching over 8 bases. Germline V gives CDR1 SEHNR, CDR2 FQNEAQ (reference sequence). Unmatched junction bases numbered 6, after V lost 5 bases and J lost 4 bases. The CDR3 sequence is 14 residues long. CDR3 sequence: CASSTRDRFTEAFF. CDR3 in DNA: TGTGCCAGCAGCACCCGGGACAGGTTCACTGAAGCTTTCTTT.

The chain has TRBV11-2 and TRBJ1-3, with D unresolved. CDR1 is SGHAT, CDR2 FQNNGV, per germline. The CDR3 runs 15 residues. V was shortened by 4 bases and J by 0 bases, with 10 bases between the two germline ends. The CDR3 DNA follows: TGTGCCAGCAGCTCCGGGGTCATCTCTGGAAACACCATATATTTT. This encodes CASSSGVISGNTIYF.

V and J are TRBV9 and TRBJ1-2, with TRBD1 identical over 7 bases. This CDR3 has 16 residues. CDR1 and CDR2 (germline): SGDLS, YYNGEE. J was trimmed by 0 bases and V by 3 bases; bases with no gene match: 8. The CDR3 region has the DNA TGTGCCAGCAGCGCGAGAGGGGACAGAGCTAACTATGGCTACACCTTC. This codes for CASSARGDRANYGYTF.

The chain links TRBV7-9 to TRBJ2-6, with 8 bases matching TRBD2. Germline V gives CDR1 SEHNR, CDR2 FQNEAQ (reference sequence). The CDR3 length is 15 residues. After removal of 5 bases from V and 7 bases from J, the junction contained 7 bases not matched to a gene. CDR3 amino acids: CASSRGGGLANVLTF. Written as DNA, the CDR3 is TGTGCCAGCAGCCGGGGGGGAGGGTTAGCCAACGTCCTGACTTTC.

In its sample, this clone was seen a few times. This sequence joins TRBV6-6 and TRBJ1-2; tentatively, D is TRBD1 (6 bases). The CDR3 extends over 15 amino acids. V lost 6 bases, J lost 6 bases, and 20 bases lay in between. The germline V gene encodes CDR1 MNHNY and CDR2 SVGAGI (reference sequence). The CDR3 sequence is CASRSQGPGGHGYTF. The CDR3, as DNA: TGTGCCAGCAGATCGCAGGGGCCGGGGGGTCATGGCTACACCTTC.

V usage is TRBV28 and J usage is TRBJ2-7; TRBD1 is a possible D gene (5 bases). The CDR3 contains 12 residues. Germline CDR1 reads MDHEN; CDR2 reads SYDVKM. V lost 7 bases, J lost 1 base, and 8 bases lay in between. The CDR3 sequence is CASNAGSYEQYF. CDR3 coding DNA: TGTGCCAGCAACGCAGGGTCCTACGAGCAGTACTTC.

This clone has only one observation. The chain combines TRBV10-2 with TRBJ1-6; TRBD1 matches at 8 bases. The length of the CDR3 is 19 residues. Germline loops: CDR1 WSHSY, CDR2 SAAADI. The V and J ends lost 11 bases and 1 base, in that order; junction bases with no gene match: 19. The CDR3 region has the DNA TGCGCCCCCCTGCCGGGCCAGGGGGCGAGACGATCCTATAATTCACCCCTCCACTTT. This codes for CAPLPGQGARRSYNSPLHF.

The V and J genes are TRBV18 and TRBJ2-1; 10 nucleotides align to TRBD2. The CDR3 consists of 15 residues. The ends lost 3 bases at V and 6 bases at J; junction bases unmatched: 5. Germline assignment: CDR1 KGHSH and CDR2 LQKENI. The CDR3 DNA follows: TGTGCCAGCTCACCTACTAGCGGGACGTTCAATGAGCAGTTCTTC. It translates to CASSPTSGTFNEQFF.

Worth noting for this clone: Germline is not matched at one junction end, which may reflect a read error. This sequence joins TRBV14 and TRBJ1-1; no definite D call. The CDR3 extends over 14 amino acids. Germline V lookup: CDR1 SGHDN, CDR2 FVKESK. The CDR3 coding sequence is TGTGCCAGCACCCCGCTTTCGGGGAACGCTGAAGCTTTCTTT. Translating it yields CASTPLSGNAEAFF.

This rearrangement joins TRBV6-5 to TRBJ1-1; the match to TRBD1 covers 8 bases. The CDR3 is 14 residues long. Germline values: CDR1 MNHEY, CDR2 SVGAGI. With V trimmed by 5 bases and J by 1 base, 3 bases remained unmatched. CDR3: CASSPGTGNTEAFF. The CDR3 DNA is TGTGCCAGCAGTCCCGGGACAGGGAACACTGAAGCTTTCTTT.

The table lists this clone with a count of one. The chain combines TRBV7-9 with TRBJ1-2; D unclear. CDR1 SEHNR and CDR2 FQNEAQ come from the germline V gene (reference sequence). V gave up 5 bases and J gave up 0 bases, with 10 bases separating them. This CDR3 region has 14 residues. CDR3 nucleotides: TGTGCCAGCAGCCGTTTCGGGGCTAACTATGGCTACACCTTC. It encodes CASSRFGANYGYTF.

This rearrangement joins TRBV5-4 to TRBJ2-3, with 11 bases fitting TRBD1. CDR1 and CDR2 from the germline V gene are SGHNT and YYREEE (reference sequence). V dropped 2 bases and J dropped 6; count of bases not matched to a gene: 11. The CDR3 spans 17 residues. The DNA of the CDR3 is TGTGCCAGCAGCTTCGTGGGCAGGACAGGGGGCTTGGATACGCAGTATTTT. It translates to CASSFVGRTGGLDTQYF.

The J gene is TRBJ1-4, the V gene TRBV28; tentatively, D is TRBD1 (6 bases). The CDR3 totals 14 residues. The ends were cut back, 6 bases at V and 8 bases at J, with 16 bases in the middle. Per germline, CDR1 MDHEN and CDR2 SYDVKM. The CDR3 is CASRSQGQGEKLFF. CDR3 in DNA: TGTGCCAGCAGGTCCCAGGGGCAAGGGGAAAAACTGTTTTTT.

The chain recombines TRBV18 with TRBJ2-7, with D perhaps matching TRBD1 (5 bases). The CDR3 is 13 residues long. The V end lost 3 bases, the J end lost 2 bases, and 8 bases lay between the germline ends. Germline V gene data show CDR1 as KGHSH and CDR2 as LQKENI. CDR3 sequence (DNA): TGTGCCAGCTCACCCAGCAGGGCCTACGAGCAGTACTTC. Translation: CASSPSRAYEQYF.

The chain joins TRBV19 to TRBJ1-1, with D perhaps matching TRBD1 (6 bases). This CDR3 is 13 amino acids long. CDR1 is LNHDA, CDR2 SQIVND, per germline (reference sequence). V was trimmed by 10 bases and J by 1 base, leaving 13 bases between them. CDR3 loop: CATSRTENTEAFF. DNA for the CDR3: TGTGCCACCTCCAGGACAGAGAACACTGAAGCTTTCTTT.

V usage is TRBV28 and J usage is TRBJ2-3, with 10 bases that match TRBD2. Unmatched junction bases numbered 13, after V lost 6 bases and J lost 4 bases. CDR3 length equals 17 residues. CDR1 is MDHEN, CDR2 SYDVKM, per germline. The CDR3 DNA reads as TGTGCCAGCAGACAAAGGCCCTCTAGCGGGAGTCCAGATACGCAGTATTTT. This sequence encodes CASRQRPSSGSPDTQYF.

This clone was recorded only once. V gene TRBV11-2 combines with J gene TRBJ1-1, with a possible D match to TRBD1 (5 bases). This CDR3 spans 13 amino acids. Germline loops: CDR1 SGHAT, CDR2 FQNNGV. The V and J ends lost 0 bases and 10 bases respectively, with 12 bases between them. In nucleotides, the CDR3 is TGTGCCAGCAGCTTAGACAGGGTGGGGGGAGCTTTCTTT. It encodes CASSLDRVGGAFF.

The chain links TRBV2 to TRBJ2-3; tentative D call: TRBD1 (5 bases). The CDR3 spans 13 residues. With 7 bases removed from V and 2 bases from J, the gap between germline ends came to 10 bases. Germline CDR1 and CDR2: SNHLY and FYNNEI. The CDR3 here is CASNFRDTDTQYF. CDR3 DNA sequence: TGTGCCAGCAATTTCAGGGACACAGATACGCAGTATTTT.

The chain combines TRBV5-1 with TRBJ2-7; 10 positions agree with TRBD2. V lost 0 bases to trimming and J lost 0 bases; unmatched junction nucleotides: 3. The CDR3 totals 16 residues. Germline CDR1 SGHRS, CDR2 YFSETQ. In DNA form, the CDR3 reads TGCGCCAGCAGCTTGGATAGCGGGGGGCTCTCCTACGAGCAGTACTTC. Translated: CASSLDSGGLSYEQYF. Variable domain in full (rest from reference TRBV5-1 and TRBJ2-7): KAGVTQTPRYLIKTRGQQVTLSCSPISGHRSVSWYQQTPGQGLQFLFEYFSETQRNKGNFPGRFSGRQFSNSRSEMNVSTLELGDSALYLCASSLDSGGLSYEQYFGPGTRLTVT.

This clone was found a few times. This sequence joins TRBV10-3 and TRBJ1-2, with TRBD1 identical over 11 bases. The CDR3 consists of 12 residues. The V gene's germline CDR1 is ENHRY and CDR2 SYGVKD. V trimming: 7 bases; J trimming: 6 bases; junction bases outside the gene matches: 1. The CDR3 spells CAITGQGDGYTF. The CDR3 DNA is TGTGCCATCACGGGACAGGGGGATGGCTACACCTTC.